This T cell receptor beta chain was captured by sequencing in a study of T-cell reconstitution after alpha-beta-depleted transplantation in children. Per germline, CDR1 DFQATT and CDR2 SNEGSKA (reference sequence). The V end was cut by 5 bases, the J end by 0 bases, with 11 bases between. The CDR3 has 14 amino acids. General study findings and limits: Several hundred expanded graft clones reportedly were the source of alpha-beta T cells about two months after transplant.

Unique molecular identifiers tagged the TCRbeta library. One entry per CDR3 protein results from TCRdb running MiXCR on the PCR reads. The sample lists about 610,000 distinct CDR3 sequences; 20% to 30% were seen once. As regards this clonotype: Its antigen is still unknown.

The source was PBMCs, collected before TCRalphabeta/CD19-depleted stem cell transplant. This clonotype originated in a boy under two years old with Wiskott-Aldrich syndrome, due to receive a stem cell transplant. The chain recombines TRBV20-1 with TRBJ2-1, with D maybe TRBD1 (5 bases). The CDR3 loop is CSAPGQSSYNEQFF. The CDR3 region has the DNA TGCAGTGCTCCCGGACAAAGCTCCTACAATGAGCAGTTCTTC.